Listed below are T cell receptor beta chains from one sample, sequenced in a study of human T cells and chemical hapten exposure. Via MiXCR, TCRdb re-called the RACE reads, giving one row per CDR3 protein. The sample carries 150,000 to 200,000 distinct CDR3 sequences, roughly 25% recorded once. The input for sequencing was whole blood, taken in connection with sensitization to the hapten diphenylcyclopropenone (DPC). The receptors were gathered from a young woman with alopecia areata. Some clones in this sample may be carry-over from other donors' samples. The CDR3 runs from the conserved cysteine through the conserved F or W.

CDR3 length,V gene,J gene,CDR3 protein
14,TRBV20-1,TRBJ2-1,CSVRAGHLYNEQFF
16,TRBV20-1,TRBJ1-1,CSAARQGKLMNTEAFF
11,TRBV29-1,TRBJ1-3,CSVDGGNTIYF
15,TRBV7-9,TRBJ2-7,CASSYPGTSEYEQYF
15,TRBV6-5,TRBJ2-7,CASSYASEMIYEQYF
14,TRBV7-3,TRBJ2-3,CASSPQGPPDTQYF
15,TRBV25-1,TRBJ2-2,CASSGTVANTGELFF
16,TRBV20-1,TRBJ2-3,CSARAWGRAGVDTQYF
13,TRBV10-3,TRBJ2-2,CATKRGLTGELFF
14,TRBV2,TRBJ1-5,CASSDDRAVQPQHF
13,TRBV7-7,TRBJ1-1,CASSLGLGREAFF
13,TRBV9,TRBJ1-6,CASSGVRNSPLHF
15,TRBV11-1,TRBJ2-3,CASSVYRAVTDTQYF
12,TRBV29-1,TRBJ1-2,CSVETWDGGYTF
15,TRBV19,TRBJ1-6,CASSINRDTFADLHF
12,TRBV12-3/TRBV12-4,TRBJ1-1,CASSLTDYEAFF
14,TRBV30,TRBJ1-2,CAWIGRLANYGYTF
17,TRBV12-3/TRBV12-4,TRBJ2-2,CASSTPWARRANGELFF
12,TRBV10-3,TRBJ2-7,CAISETEIEQYF
12,TRBV4-1,TRBJ2-7,CASLGPDYEQYF
13,TRBV29-1,TRBJ1-2,CSVFQGTDYGYTF
15,TRBV7-2,TRBJ1-6,CASSSRRGNNSPLHF
14,TRBV6-5,TRBJ2-1,CASSYTRTANEQFF
14,TRBV9,TRBJ2-1,CASSVGAGYNEQFF